This TCR beta chain was captured in a study of T cell responses to AZD1222 COVID-19 vaccine. Study-wide findings and caveats: Females made up more of the donors, who were largely white British, and clonal diversity may have come out too low.

Libraries were prepared by immunoSEQ multiplex PCR; TCRdb keeps only in-frame clonotypes and omits some of them. Among 170,000 or so clones listed, about nine tenths were seen once. The sample holds a few counts of this clone. The antigen is not known. The germline CDR1 and CDR2 sequences are MGHDK and SYGVNS. The CDR3 has 13 amino acids. V lost 5 bases and J 6 bases, leaving 13 bases between the germline ends. V and J are TRBV25-1 and TRBJ1-1; D might be TRBD1 (6 bases). This receptor was identified in an adult in good health. The specimen was peripheral blood, collected on day 0 of AZD1222 vaccination. The CDR3 spells CASSWGGLAEAFF. CDR3 in DNA: TGTGCCAGCAGTTGGGGGGGGCTCGCTGAAGCTTTCTTT.